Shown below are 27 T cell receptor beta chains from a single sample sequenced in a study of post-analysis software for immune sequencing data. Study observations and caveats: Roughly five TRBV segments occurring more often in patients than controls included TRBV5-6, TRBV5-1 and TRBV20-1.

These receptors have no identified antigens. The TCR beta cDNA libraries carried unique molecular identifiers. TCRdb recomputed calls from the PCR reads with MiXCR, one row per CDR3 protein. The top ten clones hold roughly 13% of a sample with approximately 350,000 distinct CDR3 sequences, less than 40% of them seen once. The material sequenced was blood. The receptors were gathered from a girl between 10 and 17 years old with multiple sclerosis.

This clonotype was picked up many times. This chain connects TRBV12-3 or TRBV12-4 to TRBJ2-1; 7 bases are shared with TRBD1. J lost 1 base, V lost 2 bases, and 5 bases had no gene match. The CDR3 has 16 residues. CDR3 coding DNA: TGTGCCAGCAGTTTAAGTCCCAGGGGGTCCTACAATGAGCAGTTCTTC. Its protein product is CASSLSPRGSYNEQFF.

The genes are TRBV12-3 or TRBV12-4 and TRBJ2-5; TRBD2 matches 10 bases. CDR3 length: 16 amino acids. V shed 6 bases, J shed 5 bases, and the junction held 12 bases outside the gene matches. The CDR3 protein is CASSQLAGPLMETQYF. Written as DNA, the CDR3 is TGTGCCAGCAGCCAACTAGCGGGGCCACTCATGGAGACCCAGTACTTC.

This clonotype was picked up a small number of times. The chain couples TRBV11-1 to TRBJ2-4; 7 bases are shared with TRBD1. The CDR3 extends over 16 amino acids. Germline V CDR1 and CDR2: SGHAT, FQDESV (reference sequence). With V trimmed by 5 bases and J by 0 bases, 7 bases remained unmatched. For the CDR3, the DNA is TGTGCCAGCAGCACCCCGGACAGGCTAGCCAAAAACATTCAGTACTTC. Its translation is CASSTPDRLAKNIQYF.

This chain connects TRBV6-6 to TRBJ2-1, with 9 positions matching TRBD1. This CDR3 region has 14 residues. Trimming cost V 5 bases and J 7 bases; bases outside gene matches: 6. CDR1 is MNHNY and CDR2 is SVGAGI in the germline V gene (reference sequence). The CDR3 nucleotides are TGTGCCAGCAGTAAGGACAGGGGCTGGAATGAGCAGTTCTTC. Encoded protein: CASSKDRGWNEQFF.

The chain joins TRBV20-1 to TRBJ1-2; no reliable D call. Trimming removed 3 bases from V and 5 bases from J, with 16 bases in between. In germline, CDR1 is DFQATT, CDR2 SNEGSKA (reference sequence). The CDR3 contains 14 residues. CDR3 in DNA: TGCAGTGCTAGGCCCCCCGGACGGGCTTATGGCTACACCTTC. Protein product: CSARPPGRAYGYTF.

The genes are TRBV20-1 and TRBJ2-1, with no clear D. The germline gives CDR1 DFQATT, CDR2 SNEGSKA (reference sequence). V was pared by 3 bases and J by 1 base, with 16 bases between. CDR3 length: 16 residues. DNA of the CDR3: TGCAGTGCTAGCCCTGGCGCCGCGAGGTCCTACAATGAGCAGTTCTTC. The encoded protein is CSASPGAARSYNEQFF.

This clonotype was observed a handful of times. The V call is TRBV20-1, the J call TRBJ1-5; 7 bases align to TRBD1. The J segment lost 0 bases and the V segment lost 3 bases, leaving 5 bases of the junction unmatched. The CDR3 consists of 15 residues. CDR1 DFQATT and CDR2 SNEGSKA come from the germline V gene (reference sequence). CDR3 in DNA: TGCAGTGCTAGGAGGACAGGTTATAGCAATCAGCCCCAGCATTTT. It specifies CSARRTGYSNQPQHF.

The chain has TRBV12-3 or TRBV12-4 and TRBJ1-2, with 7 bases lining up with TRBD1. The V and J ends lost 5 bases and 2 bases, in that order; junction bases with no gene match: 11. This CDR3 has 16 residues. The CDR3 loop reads CASSPTRQGGNYGYTF. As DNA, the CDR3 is TGTGCCAGCAGTCCTACTCGACAGGGAGGCAACTATGGCTACACCTTC.

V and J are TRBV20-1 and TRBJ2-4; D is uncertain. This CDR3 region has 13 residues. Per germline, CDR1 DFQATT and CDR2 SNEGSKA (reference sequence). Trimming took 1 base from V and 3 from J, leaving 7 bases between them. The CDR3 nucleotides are TGCAGTGCTAGAGTGGTAGTCAAAAACATTCAGTACTTC. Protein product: CSARVVVKNIQYF.

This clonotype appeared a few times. CDR3 in DNA: TGTGCCAGCAGTTGGGGAAGGGGACAACACTCTGGGGCCAACGTCCTGACTTTC. Translated: CASSWGRGQHSGANVLTF. This rearrangement joins TRBV28 to TRBJ2-6; tentatively, D is TRBD1 (6 bases). Trimming shortened V by 4 bases and J by 0 bases, and 16 bases separated the two germline ends. CDR3 length: 18 amino acids. CDR1 is MDHEN, CDR2 SYDVKM, per germline.

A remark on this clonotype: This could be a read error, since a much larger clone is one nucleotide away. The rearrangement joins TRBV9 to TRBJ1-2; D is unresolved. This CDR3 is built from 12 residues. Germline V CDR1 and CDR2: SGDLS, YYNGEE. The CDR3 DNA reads TGTGCCAGCAGCTCTAGGTACTATGGCTGCACCTTC. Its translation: CASSSRYYGCTF.

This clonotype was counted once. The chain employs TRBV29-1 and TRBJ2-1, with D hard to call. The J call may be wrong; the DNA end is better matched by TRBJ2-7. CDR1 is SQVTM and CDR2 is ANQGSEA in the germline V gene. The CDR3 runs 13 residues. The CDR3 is CSVRTVALYEQYF. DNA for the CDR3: TGCAGCGTACGCACAGTTGCACTCTACGAGCAGTACTTC.

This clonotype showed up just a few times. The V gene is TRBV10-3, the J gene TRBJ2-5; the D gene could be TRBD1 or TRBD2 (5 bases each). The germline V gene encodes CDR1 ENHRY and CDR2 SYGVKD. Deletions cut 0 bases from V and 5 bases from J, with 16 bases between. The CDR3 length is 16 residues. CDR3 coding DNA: TGTGCCATCAGTGAGTCGTCTTCGGGCAGGGAGGAGACCCAGTACTTC. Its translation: CAISESSSGREETQYF.

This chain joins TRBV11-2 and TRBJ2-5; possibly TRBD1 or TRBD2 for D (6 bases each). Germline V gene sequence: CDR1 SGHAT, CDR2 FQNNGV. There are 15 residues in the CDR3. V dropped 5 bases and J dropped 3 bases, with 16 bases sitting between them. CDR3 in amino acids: CASSQRGVREETQYF. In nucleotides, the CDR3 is TGTGCCAGCAGCCAAAGGGGGGTGAGGGAAGAGACCCAGTACTTC.

CDR3: CASSGLAGYEQYF. The CDR3 region has the DNA TGTGCCAGCAGCGGACTAGCAGGGTACGAGCAGTACTTC. The J gene is TRBJ2-7, the V gene TRBV7-6; 8 bases are a match to TRBD2. The length of the CDR3 is 13 residues. Germline-derived CDR1 and CDR2 are SGHVS and FNYEAQ. V was clipped by 5 bases and J by 4 bases; unmatched bases: 4.

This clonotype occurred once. In nucleotides, the CDR3 is TGTGCCAGCAGTACTTTAGTGGCTGGGGCCAACGTCCTGACTTTC. This encodes CASSTLVAGANVLTF. The V call is TRBV28, the J call TRBJ2-6, with unresolved D. Germline V gene data show CDR1 as MDHEN and CDR2 as SYDVKM. Trimming pared 5 bases from V and 2 bases from J, leaving 10 bases between. The CDR3 is 15 amino acids.

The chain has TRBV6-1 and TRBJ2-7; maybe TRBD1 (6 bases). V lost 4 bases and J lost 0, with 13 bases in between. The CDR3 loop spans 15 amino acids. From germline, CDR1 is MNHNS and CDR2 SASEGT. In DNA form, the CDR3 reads TGTGCCAGCAGTGTTCACAGGGCTCCCTCCTACGAGCAGTACTTC. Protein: CASSVHRAPSYEQYF.

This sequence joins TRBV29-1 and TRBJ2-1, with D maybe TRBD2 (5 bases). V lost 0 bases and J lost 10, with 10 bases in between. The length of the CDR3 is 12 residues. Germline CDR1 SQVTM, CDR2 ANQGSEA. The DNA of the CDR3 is TGCAGCGTTGAAGAAGGGAGAGGCGAGCAGTTCTTC. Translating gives CSVEEGRGEQFF.

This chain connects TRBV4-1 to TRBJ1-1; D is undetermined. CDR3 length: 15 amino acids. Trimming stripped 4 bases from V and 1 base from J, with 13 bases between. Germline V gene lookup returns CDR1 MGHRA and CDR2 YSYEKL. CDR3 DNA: TGCGCCAGCAGCCCCCTCGGACGGAAGAACACTGAAGCTTTCTTT. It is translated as CASSPLGRKNTEAFF.

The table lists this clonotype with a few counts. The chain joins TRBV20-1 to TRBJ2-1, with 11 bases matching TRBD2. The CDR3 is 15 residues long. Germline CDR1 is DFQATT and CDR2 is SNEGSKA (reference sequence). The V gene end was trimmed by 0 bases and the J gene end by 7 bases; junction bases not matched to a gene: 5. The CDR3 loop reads CSARDLTSGVNEQFF. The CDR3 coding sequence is TGCAGTGCTAGAGATTTGACTAGCGGGGTGAATGAGCAGTTCTTC.

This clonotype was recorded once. DNA of the CDR3: TGCGCCAGCAGCTTCCTCGGTCCCGCGAGGAACGAGCAGTACTTC. Translation gives CASSFLGPARNEQYF. The chain carries TRBV5-1 and TRBJ2-4; D not certain. The DNA end favors TRBJ2-7, so the J call may be wrong. The CDR3 length is 15 residues. Germline lookup yields CDR1 SGHRS and CDR2 YFSETQ.

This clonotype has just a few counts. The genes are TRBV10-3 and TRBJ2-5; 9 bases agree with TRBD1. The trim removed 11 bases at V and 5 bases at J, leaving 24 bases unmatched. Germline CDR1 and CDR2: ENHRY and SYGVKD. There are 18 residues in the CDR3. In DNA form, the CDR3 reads TGTGCCGGCCGCGGGGGACAGGGCACAACTCTCTTGGGCGAGACCCAGTACTTC. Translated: CAGRGGQGTTLLGETQYF.

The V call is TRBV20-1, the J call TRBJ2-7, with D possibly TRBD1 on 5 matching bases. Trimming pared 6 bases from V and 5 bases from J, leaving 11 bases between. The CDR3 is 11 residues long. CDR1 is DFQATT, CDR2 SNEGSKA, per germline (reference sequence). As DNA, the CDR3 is TGCAGTGCCGAAGGACACCACGAGCAGTACTTC. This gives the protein CSAEGHHEQYF.

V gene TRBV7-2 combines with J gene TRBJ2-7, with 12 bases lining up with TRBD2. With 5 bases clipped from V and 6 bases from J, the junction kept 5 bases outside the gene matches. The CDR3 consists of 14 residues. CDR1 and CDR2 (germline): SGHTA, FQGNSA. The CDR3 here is CASSPGLAGFEQYF. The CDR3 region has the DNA TGTGCCAGCAGCCCCGGACTAGCGGGGTTCGAGCAGTACTTC.

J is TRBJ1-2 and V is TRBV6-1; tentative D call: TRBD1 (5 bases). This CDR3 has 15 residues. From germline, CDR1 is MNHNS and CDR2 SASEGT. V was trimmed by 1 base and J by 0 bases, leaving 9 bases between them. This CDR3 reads CASSEGGAANYGYTF. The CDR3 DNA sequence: TGTGCCAGCAGTGAAGGCGGGGCAGCTAACTATGGCTACACCTTC.

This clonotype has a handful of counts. The CDR3: CASSYLAEQYF. CDR3 nucleotide sequence: TGTGCCAGCAGTTACCTAGCCGAGCAGTACTTC. The chain has TRBV6-5 and TRBJ2-7, with D tentatively TRBD2 (5 bases). The CDR3 is made up of 11 amino acids. V dropped 2 bases and J dropped 6 bases, with 5 bases sitting between them. The germline V gene encodes CDR1 MNHEY and CDR2 SVGAGI.

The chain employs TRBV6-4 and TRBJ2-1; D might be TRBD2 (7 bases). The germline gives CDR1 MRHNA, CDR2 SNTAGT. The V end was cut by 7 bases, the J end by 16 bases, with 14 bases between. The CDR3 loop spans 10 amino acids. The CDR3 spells CASMRGGDFF. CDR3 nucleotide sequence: TGTGCCAGCATGAGGGGGGGGGATTTCTTC.